One and the same sample provided the 25 T cell receptor beta chains below, sequenced in a study of blood T cell repertoires in COVID-19. Repertoires were generated with immunoSEQ multiplex PCR, while TCRdb's copy carries only in-frame clones and drops some. The table records about 240,000 clones, about nine tenths of them present only once. The sequencing input was peripheral blood. All receptors derive from a man aged 55 to 70 who had recovered from COVID-19.

The chain combines TRBV6-5 with TRBJ2-2; 9 nucleotides align to TRBD2. J was trimmed by 13 bases and V by 6 bases; bases with no gene match: 12. The germline CDR1 and CDR2 sequences are MNHEY and SVGAGI. CDR3 length: 14 residues. This CDR3 reads CASSLAGAGFGLFF. CDR3 DNA: TGTGCCAGCAGCTTAGCGGGGGCCGGTTTTGGGCTGTTTTTT.

This clone came up once. The rearrangement links TRBV19 to TRBJ2-3, with 9 positions matching TRBD1. Trimming took 8 bases from V and 1 from J; bases not matched to a gene: 10. Germline V gives CDR1 LNHDA, CDR2 SQIVND (reference sequence). CDR3 length: 16 amino acids. In nucleotides, the CDR3 is TGTGCCAGTCAATCTCTCCGGGACAGGGGCACAGATACGCAGTATTTT. Translated, it gives CASQSLRDRGTDTQYF.

The V call is TRBV7-9, the J call TRBJ2-6; TRBD2 matches at 7 bases. J was trimmed by 0 bases and V by 6 bases; bases with no gene match: 8. The CDR3 is made up of 17 amino acids. Germline assignment: CDR1 SEHNR and CDR2 FQNEAQ (reference sequence). The CDR3 loop is CASRPGLHPSGANVLTF. The CDR3 coding sequence is TGTGCCAGCAGGCCGGGACTACACCCCTCTGGGGCCAACGTCCTGACTTTC.

The rearrangement uses TRBV19 and TRBJ1-1, with D maybe TRBD1 (5 bases). Germline assignment: CDR1 LNHDA and CDR2 SQIVND (reference sequence). The CDR3 runs to 15 residues. V was shortened by 3 bases and J by 1 base, with 12 bases between the two germline ends. The CDR3 protein is CASSMDRGENTEAFF. Written as DNA, the CDR3 is TGTGCCAGTAGTATGGATCGGGGGGAGAACACTGAAGCTTTCTTT.

This clone was counted a single time. The chain links TRBV5-1 to TRBJ1-1; perhaps TRBD1 as D (5 bases). The CDR3 spans 18 residues. Trimming took off 2 bases at V and 8 bases at J, with 28 bases between the two ends. Germline CDR1 reads SGHRS; CDR2 reads YFSETQ. The CDR3 spells CASSLPMFQGVVQNEAFF. Written as DNA, the CDR3 is TGCGCCAGCAGCTTACCAATGTTTCAGGGTGTAGTTCAGAACGAAGCTTTCTTT.

In this sample, this clone turned up once. This chain uses TRBV10-3 with TRBJ1-1; 7 nucleotides match TRBD1. This CDR3 is 15 amino acids long. J was trimmed by 1 base and V by 6 bases; bases with no gene match: 8. Germline loops: CDR1 ENHRY, CDR2 SYGVKD. The DNA of the CDR3 is TGTGCCATCAGCACCGGGACAGTTAAGAACACTGAAGCTTTCTTT. Encoded protein: CAISTGTVKNTEAFF.

CDR3 residues: CASSPGDGAPSEQYV. The CDR3 DNA sequence: TGTGCCAGCAGCCCGGGGGATGGGGCCCCAAGCGAGCAGTACGTC. The rearrangement uses TRBV5-6 and TRBJ2-7, with D tentatively TRBD2 (6 bases). CDR3 length equals 15 residues. Between the trimmed V and J ends, which lost 4 bases and 6 bases, there was a span of 20 bases. The germline V gene encodes CDR1 SGHDT and CDR2 YYEEEE.

This clone was detected a few times. This chain uses TRBV2 with TRBJ1-2; the match to TRBD1 covers 7 bases. Trimming cost V 4 bases and J 6 bases; bases outside gene matches: 8. CDR1 and CDR2 (germline): SNHLY, FYNNEI. The CDR3 runs 14 residues. CDR3 nucleotides: TGTGCCAGCAGTGGACAGGGCCGGAGGAATGGCTACACCTTC. Translation: CASSGQGRRNGYTF. The full variable domain, its missing parts supplied by reference TRBV2 and TRBJ1-2, is EPEVTQTPSHQVTQMGQEVILRCVPISNHLYFYWYRQILGQKVEFLVSFYNNEISEKSEIFDDQFSVERPDGSNFTLKIRSTKLEDSAMYFCASSGQGRRNGYTFGSGTRLTVV.

This clone was seen a single time. V usage is TRBV5-5 and J usage is TRBJ1-5; 8 bases match TRBD1. CDR1 and CDR2 (germline): SGHKS, YYEKEE (reference sequence). Unmatched junction bases numbered 4, after V lost 0 bases and J lost 2 bases. CDR3 length equals 16 residues. The CDR3 loop reads CASSLALDRGNQPQHF. DNA for the CDR3: TGTGCCAGCAGCTTGGCACTGGACAGGGGCAATCAGCCCCAGCATTTT.

On this clone: One junction end disagrees with the germline gene, perhaps due to a read error. The V call is TRBV7-2, the J call TRBJ2-7, with D tentatively TRBD1 (5 bases). This CDR3 is built from 14 residues. The V gene's germline CDR1 is SGHTA and CDR2 FQGNSA. CDR3 region: CASSPTAIAYELYF. The CDR3 nucleotides read TGTGCCAGCAGCCCGACAGCGATAGCCTACGAGCTGTACTTC.

V usage is TRBV15 and J usage is TRBJ1-5; D ambiguous. Trimming cost V 9 bases and J 1 base, with 16 bases left between them. The CDR3 is 15 residues long. Germline V gene data show CDR1 as LNHNV and CDR2 as YYDKDF (reference sequence). Written as DNA, the CDR3 is TGTGCCACGTCCGGAGGGCTAAGGAGCAATCAGCCCCAGCATTTT. Translated, it gives CATSGGLRSNQPQHF. The complete variable domain, with remaining parts taken from reference TRBV15 and TRBJ1-5, reads DAMVIQNPRYQVTQFGKPVTLSCSQTLNHNVMYWYQQKSSQAPKLLFHYYDKDFNNEADTPDNFQSRRPNTSFCFLDIRSPGLGDTAMYLCATSGGLRSNQPQHFGDGTRLSIL.

This rearrangement joins TRBV6-6 to TRBJ2-1, with TRBD2 identical over 8 bases. With V trimmed by 2 bases and J by 7 bases, 7 bases remained unmatched. The CDR3 is made up of 15 amino acids. Germline-derived CDR1 and CDR2 are MNHNY and SVGAGI (reference sequence). The CDR3 DNA follows: TGTGCCAGCAGTTACCTCCGGGGGGGCTGGAATGAGCAGTTCTTC. Amino acid sequence: CASSYLRGGWNEQFF.

The rearrangement joins TRBV2 to TRBJ1-2, with unresolved D. From germline, CDR1 is SNHLY and CDR2 FYNNEI. This CDR3 is 14 amino acids long. Between the trimmed V and J ends, which lost 6 bases and 6 bases, there was a span of 17 bases. In DNA, the CDR3 is TGTGCCAGCAGCAAAGGCGCCGGGTCTCATGGCTACACCTTC. Encoded protein: CASSKGAGSHGYTF.

The rearrangement links TRBV5-1 to TRBJ2-7; D is possibly TRBD1 (5 bases). Germline V gene data show CDR1 as SGHRS and CDR2 as YFSETQ. V dropped 0 bases and J dropped 5 bases, with 12 bases sitting between them. The CDR3 is 14 residues long. The DNA for the CDR3 is TGCGCCAGCAGCTTGGAGGCAGGGTGGGACGAGCAGTACTTC. This encodes CASSLEAGWDEQYF. Together with reference TRBV5-1 and TRBJ2-7, the CDR3 gives the full variable domain: KAGVTQTPRYLIKTRGQQVTLSCSPISGHRSVSWYQQTPGQGLQFLFEYFSETQRNKGNFPGRFSGRQFSNSRSEMNVSTLELGDSALYLCASSLEAGWDEQYFGPGTRLTVT.

Only a few counts were recorded for this clone. The rearrangement links TRBV30 to TRBJ2-7; D uncertain. This CDR3 has 11 amino acids. Germline V gene data show CDR1 as GTSNPN and CDR2 as SVGIG (reference sequence). Trimming took off 5 bases at V and 0 bases at J, with 5 bases between the two ends. CDR3: CAWGSSYEQYF. In DNA, the CDR3 is TGTGCCTGGGGCAGCTCCTACGAGCAGTACTTC.

The chain joins TRBV2 to TRBJ2-2, with D unclear. Trimming shortened V by 7 bases and J by 0 bases, and 15 bases separated the two germline ends. The CDR3 is made up of 16 amino acids. CDR1 and CDR2 (germline): SNHLY, FYNNEI. The CDR3 nucleotides read TGTGCCAGCAATAGGATGAGACTGACGAACACCGGGGAGCTGTTTTTT. Translated, it gives CASNRMRLTNTGELFF.

V and J are TRBV5-1 and TRBJ1-1, with 9 bases identical to TRBD1. The CDR3 contains 12 residues. V lost 4 bases and J lost 8; bases outside the gene matches: 3. CDR1 and CDR2 from the germline V gene are SGHRS and YFSETQ. The CDR3 protein is CASSPGQGEAFF. CDR3 sequence (DNA): TGCGCCAGCAGCCCGGGACAGGGAGAAGCTTTCTTT.

The chain has TRBV3-1 (or the pseudogene TRBV3-2) and TRBJ2-1, with 8 bases lining up with TRBD2. CDR1 and CDR2 from the germline V gene are LGHDT and YNNKEL (reference sequence). The J segment lost 6 bases and the V segment lost 1 base, leaving 11 bases of the junction unmatched. There are 17 residues in the CDR3. CDR3 sequence: CASSQVNGGVEGNEQFF. The DNA of the CDR3 is TGTGCCAGCAGCCAAGTCAACGGGGGGGTTGAGGGCAATGAGCAGTTCTTC.

This chain joins TRBV2 and TRBJ2-2; D may be TRBD2 (5 bases). Between the trimmed V and J ends, which lost 1 base and 5 bases, there was a span of 11 bases. Per germline, CDR1 SNHLY and CDR2 FYNNEI. The CDR3 contains 15 residues. The CDR3 DNA is TGTGCCAGCAGTGAAGTAATAGCGCGAACCGGGGAGCTGTTTTTT. Translating gives CASSEVIARTGELFF.

This chain joins TRBV7-2 and TRBJ1-5; D gene unclear. V lost 5 bases and J lost 2, with 10 bases in between. This CDR3 is built from 14 residues. Per the germline V gene, CDR1 is SGHTA and CDR2 is FQGNSA. CDR3 region: CASSPFVGNQPQHF. The CDR3 nucleotides read TGTGCCAGCAGCCCCTTTGTAGGCAATCAGCCCCAGCATTTT.

V usage is TRBV7-6 and J usage is TRBJ2-2; the match to TRBD2 covers 8 bases. Germline values: CDR1 SGHVS, CDR2 FNYEAQ. The CDR3 has 14 residues. J lost 5 bases, V lost 7 bases, and 6 bases had no gene match. The CDR3 region is CASTSAGGTGELFF. The CDR3 region has the DNA TGTGCCAGCACCTCGGCGGGGGGTACCGGGGAGCTGTTTTTT.

The chain joins TRBV5-4 to TRBJ1-2, with TRBD1 matching over 7 bases. Germline loops: CDR1 SGHNT, CDR2 YYREEE (reference sequence). V lost 5 bases to trimming and J lost 9 bases; unmatched junction nucleotides: 7. This CDR3 is 12 amino acids long. CDR3 coding DNA: TGTGCCAGCAGTCCTGAACAGGGGAGCTACACCTTC. Its translation is CASSPEQGSYTF. Full variable domain (outside the CDR3, taken from reference TRBV5-4 and TRBJ1-2): ETGVTQSPTHLIKTRGQQVTLRCSSQSGHNTVSWYQQALGQGPQFIFQYYREEENGRGNFPPRFSGLQFPNYSSELNVNALELDDSALYLCASSPEQGSYTFGSGTRLTVV.

This clone was picked up a small number of times. This chain joins TRBV6-5 and TRBJ1-1; TRBD1 is a possible D gene (6 bases). Germline V CDR1 and CDR2: MNHEY, SVGAGI. This CDR3 has 13 amino acids. Trimming left V 6 bases short and J 7 bases short, with 15 bases between. The CDR3 nucleotides are TGTGCCAGCAGCTTAGTCCGACAGGTTGAAGCTTTCTTT. Residues: CASSLVRQVEAFF.

This clone has a single count. The V gene is TRBV7-9, the J gene TRBJ1-1; possibly TRBD1 for D (6 bases). Looked up from germline, CDR1 is SEHNR and CDR2 is FQNEAQ (reference sequence). Trimming pared 4 bases from V and 1 base from J, leaving 13 bases between. The CDR3 contains 15 residues. CDR3 residues: CASSSPGTPNTEAFF. CDR3 bases: TGTGCCAGCAGCTCCCCCGGGACACCGAACACTGAAGCTTTCTTT.

The chain employs TRBV24-1 and TRBJ2-7; a possible D gene is TRBD2 (5 bases). The CDR3 runs to 14 residues. CDR1 and CDR2 from the germline V gene are KGHDR and SFDVKD. V dropped 7 bases and J dropped 5 bases, with 17 bases sitting between them. The CDR3 region is CATSPKGAEDEQYF. The CDR3 DNA follows: TGTGCCACCAGCCCAAAGGGAGCGGAGGACGAGCAGTACTTC.